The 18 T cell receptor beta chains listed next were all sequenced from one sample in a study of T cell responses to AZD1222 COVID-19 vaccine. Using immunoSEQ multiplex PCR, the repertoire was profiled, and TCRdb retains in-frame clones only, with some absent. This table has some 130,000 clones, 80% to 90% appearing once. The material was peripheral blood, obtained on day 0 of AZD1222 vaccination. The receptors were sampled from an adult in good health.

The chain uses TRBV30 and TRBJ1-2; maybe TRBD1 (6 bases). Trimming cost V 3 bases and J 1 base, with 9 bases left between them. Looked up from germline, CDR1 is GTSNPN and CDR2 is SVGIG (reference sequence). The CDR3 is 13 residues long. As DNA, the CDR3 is TGTGCCTGGAGGGACAGCCTTAACTATGGCTACACCTTC. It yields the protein CAWRDSLNYGYTF.

As DNA, the CDR3 is TGTGCCAGCTCCCTCGACAGCTACAATGAGCAGTTCTTC. Amino acid sequence: CASSLDSYNEQFF. The chain is built from TRBV18 and TRBJ2-1; a possible D gene is TRBD1 (5 bases). Germline lookup yields CDR1 KGHSH and CDR2 LQKENI. The ends were cut back, 6 bases at V and 3 bases at J, with 9 bases in the middle. There are 13 residues in the CDR3.

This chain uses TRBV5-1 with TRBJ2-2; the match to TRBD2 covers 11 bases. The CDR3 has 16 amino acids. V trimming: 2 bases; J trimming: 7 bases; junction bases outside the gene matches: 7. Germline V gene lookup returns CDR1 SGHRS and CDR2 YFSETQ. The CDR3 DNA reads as TGCGCCAGCAGCTTACTTAGCGGGAGGGCCGGCGGGGAGCTGTTTTTT. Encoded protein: CASSLLSGRAGGELFF.

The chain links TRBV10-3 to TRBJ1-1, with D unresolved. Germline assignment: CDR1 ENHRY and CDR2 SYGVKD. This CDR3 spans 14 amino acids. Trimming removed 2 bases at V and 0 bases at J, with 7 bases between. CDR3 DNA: TGTGCCATCAGTGAGAGCGTCATGAACACTGAAGCTTTCTTT. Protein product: CAISESVMNTEAFF.

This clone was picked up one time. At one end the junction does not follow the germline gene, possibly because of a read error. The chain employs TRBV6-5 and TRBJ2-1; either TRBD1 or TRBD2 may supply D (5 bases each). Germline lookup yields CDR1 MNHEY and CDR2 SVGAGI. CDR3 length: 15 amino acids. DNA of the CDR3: TGTGCCAGCAGTGACTCCGGGACCAGCCCGAATGAGCAGTTCTTC. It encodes CASSDSGTSPNEQFF.

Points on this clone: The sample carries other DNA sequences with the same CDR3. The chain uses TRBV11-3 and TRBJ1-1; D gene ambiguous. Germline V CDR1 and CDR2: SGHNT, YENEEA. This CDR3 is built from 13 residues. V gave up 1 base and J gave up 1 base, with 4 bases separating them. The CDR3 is CASSLGKNTEAFF. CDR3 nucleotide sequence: TGTGCCAGCAGCTTAGGGAAGAACACTGAAGCTTTCTTT.

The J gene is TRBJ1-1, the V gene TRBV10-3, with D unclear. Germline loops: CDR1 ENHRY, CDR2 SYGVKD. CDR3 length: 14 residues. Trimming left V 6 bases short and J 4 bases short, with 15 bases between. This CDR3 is CAIRMTLLGTEAFF. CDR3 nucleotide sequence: TGTGCCATCAGAATGACTCTATTGGGCACTGAAGCTTTCTTT.

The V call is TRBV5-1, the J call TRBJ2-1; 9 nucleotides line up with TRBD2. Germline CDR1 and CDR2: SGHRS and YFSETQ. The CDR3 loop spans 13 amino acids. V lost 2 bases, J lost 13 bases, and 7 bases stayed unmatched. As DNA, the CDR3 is TGCGCCAGCAGCTTCCCTAGCGGGATTCAACAGTTCTTC. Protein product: CASSFPSGIQQFF.

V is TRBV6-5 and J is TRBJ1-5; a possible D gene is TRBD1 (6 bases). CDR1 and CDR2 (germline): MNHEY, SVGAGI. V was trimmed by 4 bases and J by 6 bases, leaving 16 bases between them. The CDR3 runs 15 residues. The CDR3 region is CASSLFQGRGQPQHF. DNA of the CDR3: TGTGCCAGCAGTTTGTTTCAGGGGCGAGGTCAGCCCCAGCATTTT.

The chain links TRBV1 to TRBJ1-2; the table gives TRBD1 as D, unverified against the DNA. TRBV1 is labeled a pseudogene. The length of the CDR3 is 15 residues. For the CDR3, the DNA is TGCACCAGCAGCCAAGCCCCGAACAGGCCGGGTGGCTACACCTTC. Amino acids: CTSSQAPNRPGGYTF.

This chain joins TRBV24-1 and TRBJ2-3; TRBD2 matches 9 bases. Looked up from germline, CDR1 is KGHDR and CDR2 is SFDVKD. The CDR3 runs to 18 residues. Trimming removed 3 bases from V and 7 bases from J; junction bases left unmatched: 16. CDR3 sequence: CATSDLYPWPSGVYTQYF. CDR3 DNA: TGTGCCACCAGTGATCTCTACCCGTGGCCTAGCGGGGTTTATACGCAGTATTTT.

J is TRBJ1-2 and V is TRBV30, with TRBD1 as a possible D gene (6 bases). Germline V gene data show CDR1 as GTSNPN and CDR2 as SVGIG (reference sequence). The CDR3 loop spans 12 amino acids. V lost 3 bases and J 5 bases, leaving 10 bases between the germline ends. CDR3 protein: CAWRAGAYGYTF. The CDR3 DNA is TGTGCCTGGAGAGCAGGGGCTTATGGCTACACCTTC.

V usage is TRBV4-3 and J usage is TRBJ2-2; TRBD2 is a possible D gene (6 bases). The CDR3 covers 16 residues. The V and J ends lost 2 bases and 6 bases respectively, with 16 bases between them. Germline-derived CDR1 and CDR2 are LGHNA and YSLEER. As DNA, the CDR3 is TGCGCCAGCAGCCAATTAGTAGGAGGGGACGCCGGGGAGCTGTTTTTT. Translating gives CASSQLVGGDAGELFF.

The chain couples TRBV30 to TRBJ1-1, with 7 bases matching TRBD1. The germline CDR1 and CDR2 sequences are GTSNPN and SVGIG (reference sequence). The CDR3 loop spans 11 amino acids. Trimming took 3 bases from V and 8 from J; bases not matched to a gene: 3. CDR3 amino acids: CAWSRDREAFF. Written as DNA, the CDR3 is TGTGCCTGGAGCCGGGACAGAGAAGCTTTCTTT.

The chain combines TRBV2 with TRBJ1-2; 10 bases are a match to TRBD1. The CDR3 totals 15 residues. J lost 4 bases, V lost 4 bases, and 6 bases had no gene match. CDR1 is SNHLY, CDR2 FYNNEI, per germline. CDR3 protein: CASSGGTGEIYGYTF. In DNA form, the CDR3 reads TGTGCCAGCAGTGGCGGGACAGGGGAGATCTATGGCTACACCTTC. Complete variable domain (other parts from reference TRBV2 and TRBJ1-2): EPEVTQTPSHQVTQMGQEVILRCVPISNHLYFYWYRQILGQKVEFLVSFYNNEISEKSEIFDDQFSVERPDGSNFTLKIRSTKLEDSAMYFCASSGGTGEIYGYTFGSGTRLTVV.

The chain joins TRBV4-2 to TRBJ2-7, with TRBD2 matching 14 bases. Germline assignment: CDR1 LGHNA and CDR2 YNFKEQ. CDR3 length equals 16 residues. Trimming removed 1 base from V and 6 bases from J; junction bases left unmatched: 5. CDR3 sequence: CASSQGLAGGQSEQYF. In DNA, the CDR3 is TGTGCCAGCAGCCAAGGACTAGCGGGAGGGCAAAGCGAGCAGTACTTC.

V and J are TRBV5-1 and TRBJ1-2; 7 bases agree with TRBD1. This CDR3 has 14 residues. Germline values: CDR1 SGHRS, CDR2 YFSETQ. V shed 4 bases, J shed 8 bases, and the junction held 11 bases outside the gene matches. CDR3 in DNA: TGCGCCAGCAGCCTTTCGACAGGGCAACGCGGCTACACCTTC. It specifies CASSLSTGQRGYTF.

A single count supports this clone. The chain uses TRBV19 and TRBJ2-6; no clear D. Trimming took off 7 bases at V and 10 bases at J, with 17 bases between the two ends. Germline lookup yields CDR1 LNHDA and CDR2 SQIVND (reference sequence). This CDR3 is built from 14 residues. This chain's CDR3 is CASIHTRGENVLTF. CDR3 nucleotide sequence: TGTGCCAGTATTCACACACGAGGAGAGAACGTCCTGACTTTC.